This T cell receptor (beta chain) originates from a study of shared clonotypes between healthy human individuals. As for the study in general: Every donor yielded three CD4 naive, three CD4 memory, two CD8 naive and one CD8 memory plate.

The test was conducted at deep level. Only in-frame clones appear in the TCRdb table, and some are missing; sequencing was by immunoSEQ multiplex PCR. The sample shows about 710,000 clones, 73% of them seen only once. After removal of 4 bases from V and 4 bases from J, the junction contained 5 bases not matched to a gene. CDR1 is MDHEN, CDR2 SYDVKM, per germline. The CDR3 totals 15 residues. This clone was seen only a few times. Adult Caucasians living in Nashville, Tennessee made up all of the donors. The TCR comes from a woman aged 25 to 39 in good health. Sequencing used memory CD4+ T cells sorted from blood. Described subset: CD45RA-negative fraction. The V gene is TRBV28, the J gene TRBJ1-5; 9 positions match TRBD1. In nucleotides, the CDR3 is TGTGCCAGCAGTTCAAGGACAGGGGCAAATCAGCCCCAGCATTTT. Its translation: CASSSRTGANQPQHF. Based on the CDR3 plus reference TRBV28 and TRBJ1-5, the full variable domain is DVKVTQSSRYLVKRTGEKVFLECVQDMDHENMFWYRQDPGLGLRLIYFSYDVKMKEKGDIPEGYSVSREKKERFSLILESASTNQTSMYLCASSSRTGANQPQHFGDGTRLSIL.